One and the same sample provided the 30 T cell receptor beta chains below, sequenced in a study of blood T cell repertoires in COVID-19. Sequencing was performed with immunoSEQ multiplex PCR; in TCRdb, only in-frame clones are kept and a portion is missing. The sample has 250,000 or so clones; approximately 81% are singletons. The sequenced material came from peripheral blood. Source of these receptors: a man in his 60s with acute or convalescent COVID-19.

The chain joins TRBV30 to TRBJ2-7; TRBD2 aligns across 7 bases. V lost 4 bases, J lost 6 bases, and 6 bases stayed unmatched. Per germline, CDR1 GTSNPN and CDR2 SVGIG (reference sequence). The CDR3 extends over 12 amino acids. CDR3 protein: CAWTLWEGEQYF. For the CDR3, the DNA is TGTGCCTGGACCTTATGGGAGGGCGAGCAGTACTTC. The whole variable domain, filled in from reference TRBV30 and TRBJ2-7, reads SQTIHQWPATLVQPVGSPLSLECTVEGTSNPNLYWYRQAAGRGLQLLFYSVGIGQISSEVPQNLSASRPQDRQFILSSKKLLLSDSGFYLCAWTLWEGEQYFGPGTRLTVT.

The V call is TRBV29-1, the J call TRBJ2-2; 10 positions match TRBD1. The J segment lost 1 base and the V segment lost 2 bases, leaving 7 bases of the junction unmatched. Germline CDR1 is SQVTM and CDR2 is ANQGSEA. The CDR3 has 17 amino acids. The CDR3, as DNA: TGCAGCGTTGAACAATGGGGGACAGGGGTGAACACCGGGGAGCTGTTTTTT. The encoded protein is CSVEQWGTGVNTGELFF.

The chain carries TRBV12-3 or TRBV12-4 and TRBJ2-7; D gene ambiguous. The CDR3 is 13 residues long. The germline V and J ends were trimmed by 4 bases and 6 bases, with 13 bases remaining between them. The CDR3 DNA reads as TGTGCCAGCAGTTGGGTGGCAGGATCCGAGCAGTACTTC. This gives the protein CASSWVAGSEQYF.

The chain recombines TRBV28 with TRBJ1-2; D might be TRBD1 (5 bases). The V end lost 6 bases, the J end lost 8 bases, and 13 bases lay between the germline ends. This CDR3 is built from 12 residues. Germline V gene sequence: CDR1 MDHEN, CDR2 SYDVKM. The CDR3 loop is CASSVGGGGYTF. The DNA for the CDR3 is TGTGCCAGCAGCGTTGGGGGGGGAGGCTACACCTTC.

This clone was seen only once. The chain links TRBV10-1 to TRBJ2-4; maybe TRBD1 (6 bases). CDR1 and CDR2 from the germline V gene are WNHNN and SYGVQD (reference sequence). CDR3 length: 13 residues. V was clipped by 8 bases and J by 5 bases, with 13 bases between them. This CDR3 reads CASSRAGENIQYF. The DNA of the CDR3 is TGCGCCAGCTCAAGGGCAGGGGAAAACATTCAGTACTTC.

The J gene is TRBJ2-1, the V gene TRBV7-2; the match to TRBD2 covers 7 bases. The germline gives CDR1 SGHTA, CDR2 FQGNSA. The J segment lost 6 bases and the V segment lost 4 bases, leaving 6 bases of the junction unmatched. The CDR3 length is 14 residues. CDR3 sequence: CASSSGLAVNEQFF. The CDR3 bases are TGTGCCAGCAGCTCGGGGCTAGCGGTCAATGAGCAGTTCTTC.

This clone was detected only a few times. The rearrangement links TRBV21-1 to TRBJ1-2; TRBD1, the D gene given by the table, was not confirmed from the DNA. TRBV21-1 is marked as a pseudogene. This CDR3 region has 16 residues. As DNA, the CDR3 is TGTGCCAGCAGCACAGAGGACGCTCCAGGGGACTATGGCTACACCTTC. Translated, it gives CASSTEDAPGDYGYTF.

The chain uses TRBV28 and TRBJ2-2; a possible D gene is TRBD1 (5 bases). Trimming pared 2 bases from V and 6 bases from J, leaving 16 bases between. The CDR3 contains 16 residues. CDR1 is MDHEN and CDR2 is SYDVKM in the germline V gene. In DNA, the CDR3 is TGTGCCAGCAGTTTAAGGGTGGGGCGCTCTGCCGGGGAGCTGTTTTTT. Translation gives CASSLRVGRSAGELFF.

The chain has TRBV28 and TRBJ1-1, with D possibly TRBD1 on 5 matching bases. The CDR3 is made up of 15 amino acids. V shed 2 bases and J shed 0 bases, with 10 bases lying between them. CDR1 and CDR2 from the germline V gene are MDHEN and SYDVKM. CDR3 sequence (DNA): TGTGCCAGCAGTTTAGTTGGGGCTGTGAACACTGAAGCTTTCTTT. Protein: CASSLVGAVNTEAFF.

The rearrangement links TRBV29-1 to TRBJ1-2; tentative D call: TRBD1 (6 bases). The V gene lost 5 bases and the J gene lost 2 bases, with 9 bases spanning the gap. From germline, CDR1 is SQVTM and CDR2 ANQGSEA. This CDR3 spans 12 amino acids. CDR3 nucleotide sequence: TGCAGCGTTCGGACAGAGAACTATGGCTACACCTTC. Protein: CSVRTENYGYTF.

V usage is TRBV3-1 (or the pseudogene TRBV3-2) and J usage is TRBJ2-6; the match to TRBD2 covers 8 bases. The germline V gene encodes CDR1 LGHDT and CDR2 YNNKEL (reference sequence). The J segment lost 0 bases and the V segment lost 11 bases, leaving 6 bases of the junction unmatched. This CDR3 is 15 amino acids long. Here the CDR3 reads CAVAGLSSGANVLTF. CDR3 DNA: TGTGCCGTAGCGGGATTATCCTCTGGGGCCAACGTCCTGACTTTC.

The rearrangement uses TRBV5-4 and TRBJ2-2; 11 positions match TRBD1. V was clipped by 4 bases and J by 5 bases; unmatched bases: 4. Germline loops: CDR1 SGHNT, CDR2 YYREEE (reference sequence). The CDR3 is made up of 15 amino acids. CDR3 sequence (DNA): TGTGCCAGCAGCGTGGACAGGGGGCGGACCGGGGAGCTGTTTTTT. Protein product: CASSVDRGRTGELFF.

This clone occurred a few times. The rearrangement uses TRBV27 and TRBJ2-2; no firm D call. V was pared by 0 bases and J by 6 bases, with 5 bases between. The CDR3 loop spans 13 amino acids. Germline V gives CDR1 MNHEY, CDR2 SMNVEV (reference sequence). This chain's CDR3 is CASSLSSAGELFF. The CDR3 nucleotides are TGTGCCAGCAGTTTATCCTCGGCCGGGGAGCTGTTTTTT.

J is TRBJ1-2 and V is TRBV12-2; TRBD1 was called by the table and not checked on the DNA. TRBV12-2 is marked as a pseudogene. CDR3 size: 13 residues. For the CDR3, the DNA is TGTGCAAGTCGCTTATTGACAGCTTTGGTCTACACCTTC. It specifies CASRLLTALVYTF.

The gene calls are TRBV2 and TRBJ1-2; D possibly corresponds to TRBD1 (6 bases). The CDR3 sequence is 13 residues long. V lost 11 bases and J lost 8, with 21 bases in between. Germline V gene data show CDR1 as SNHLY and CDR2 as FYNNEI. The CDR3 DNA reads TGTGCCGGCCGCCCCTCCAGCACAGGGGGCTACACCTTC. Its protein is CAGRPSSTGGYTF.

The chain links TRBV29-1 to TRBJ2-5; no firm D call. The CDR3 is made up of 12 amino acids. With 6 bases removed from V and 2 bases from J, the gap between germline ends came to 10 bases. Germline V CDR1 and CDR2: SQVTM, ANQGSEA. The CDR3 is CSVTHVQETQYF. For the CDR3, the DNA is TGCAGCGTAACTCATGTGCAAGAGACCCAGTACTTC.

The gene calls are TRBV7-9 and TRBJ2-5; TRBD1 is a possible D gene (6 bases). The length of the CDR3 is 14 residues. The germline gives CDR1 SEHNR, CDR2 FQNEAQ (reference sequence). V lost 4 bases and J lost 5, with 14 bases in between. The CDR3 DNA follows: TGTGCCAGCAGCTGGCAGGGGCAAGGGGAGACCCAGTACTTC. It translates to CASSWQGQGETQYF.

This sequence joins TRBV5-4 and TRBJ1-1; possibly TRBD1 for D (6 bases). V lost 2 bases to trimming and J lost 5 bases, with 16 bases between them. CDR3 length: 15 residues. Germline V gives CDR1 SGHNT, CDR2 YYREEE (reference sequence). CDR3 sequence: CASSLTNRVDTEAFF. The CDR3 nucleotides read TGTGCCAGCAGCTTAACAAACAGGGTTGATACTGAAGCTTTCTTT.

The rearrangement links TRBV5-1 to TRBJ2-1; 10 positions match TRBD1. Germline CDR1 and CDR2: SGHRS and YFSETQ. The CDR3 length is 15 residues. Unmatched junction bases numbered 1, after V lost 0 bases and J lost 4 bases. For the CDR3, the DNA is TGCGCCAGCAGCTTGGCGGGACAGGGGTACAATGAGCAGTTCTTC. Its protein product is CASSLAGQGYNEQFF.

This chain connects TRBV7-3 to TRBJ2-3; D uncertain. Germline CDR1 SGHTA, CDR2 FQGTGA. The CDR3 spans 14 residues. With 1 base removed from V and 0 bases from J, the gap between germline ends came to 5 bases. CDR3: CASSLMTSTDTQYF. CDR3 DNA: TGTGCCAGCAGCTTAATGACAAGCACAGATACGCAGTATTTT.

J is TRBJ2-7 and V is TRBV10-3, with TRBD1 matching 9 bases. The CDR3 contains 13 residues. CDR1 ENHRY and CDR2 SYGVKD come from the germline V gene. After removal of 4 bases from V and 2 bases from J, the junction contained 0 bases not matched to a gene. CDR3 sequence: CAISGDRAYEQYF. The CDR3, as DNA: TGTGCCATCAGTGGGGACAGGGCCTACGAGCAGTACTTC.

This chain uses TRBV19 with TRBJ2-7; D might be TRBD2 (6 bases). The CDR3 covers 14 residues. Deletions cut 2 bases from V and 5 bases from J, with 13 bases between. CDR1 and CDR2 (germline): LNHDA, SQIVND (reference sequence). This CDR3 is CASSIRAGIDEQYF. The CDR3, as DNA: TGTGCCAGTAGTATACGGGCGGGGATCGACGAGCAGTACTTC. Filled out from reference TRBV19 and TRBJ2-7, the complete variable domain reads DGGITQSPKYLFRKEGQNVTLSCEQNLNHDAMYWYRQDPGQGLRLIYYSQIVNDFQKGDIAEGYSVSREKKESFPLTVTSAQKNPTAFYLCASSIRAGIDEQYFGPGTRLTVT.

V is TRBV6-1 and J is TRBJ2-7, with D maybe TRBD1 (5 bases). Germline lookup yields CDR1 MNHNS and CDR2 SASEGT. This CDR3 has 16 residues. With 2 bases removed from V and 2 bases from J, the gap between germline ends came to 16 bases. CDR3 coding DNA: TGTGCCAGCAGTGAAAGATTTATGGGGCCCCCCTACGAGCAGTACTTC. This gives the protein CASSERFMGPPYEQYF.

V usage is TRBV11-3 and J usage is TRBJ2-7, with TRBD1 matching 7 bases. Trimming at V came to 5 bases and at J to 5 bases, leaving 9 bases not matched to a gene. This CDR3 has 14 residues. Germline assignment: CDR1 SGHNT and CDR2 YENEEA. The DNA for the CDR3 is TGTGCCAGCAGCCTGTCAGGGGGAAGCAACGAGCAGTACTTC. This translates into CASSLSGGSNEQYF.

The chain carries TRBV6-5 and TRBJ1-1; D is undetermined. V lost 7 bases, J lost 5 bases, and 14 bases lay in between. This CDR3 contains 13 residues. Germline CDR1 and CDR2: MNHEY and SVGAGI. The CDR3 sequence is CASKNVERTEAFF. CDR3 DNA sequence: TGTGCCAGCAAGAATGTCGAGCGTACTGAAGCTTTCTTT.

V is TRBV19 and J is TRBJ2-7, with TRBD2 matching over 11 bases. V shed 4 bases, J shed 5 bases, and the junction held 7 bases outside the gene matches. Germline V gene data show CDR1 as LNHDA and CDR2 as SQIVND (reference sequence). The CDR3 spans 15 residues. The CDR3 DNA reads TGTGCCAGTAGTACCCGACTAGCGGGACGCGACGAGCAGTACTTC. Protein product: CASSTRLAGRDEQYF.

CDR3 sequence (DNA): TGCGCCAGCAGCCGCGACAGGGTAGATGAAAAACTGTTTTTT. It specifies CASSRDRVDEKLFF. This chain links TRBV5-1 with TRBJ1-4; 7 bases are shared with TRBD1. The germline gives CDR1 SGHRS, CDR2 YFSETQ. The length of the CDR3 is 14 residues. V trimming: 4 bases; J trimming: 6 bases; junction bases outside the gene matches: 6.

This rearrangement joins TRBV6-5 to TRBJ1-6; TRBD1 matches 7 bases. This CDR3 region has 15 residues. Germline CDR1 reads MNHEY; CDR2 reads SVGAGI. Germline trimming cut 7 bases from V and 6 bases from J; bases unmatched to any gene: 9. CDR3 sequence (DNA): TGTGCCAGCACGCTACAGGGGTTTGGTAATTCACCCCTCCACTTT. Translation: CASTLQGFGNSPLHF.

J is TRBJ2-3 and V is TRBV7-2, with D perhaps matching TRBD1 (5 bases). With 4 bases removed from V and 3 bases from J, the gap between germline ends came to 11 bases. The CDR3 spans 14 residues. Per germline, CDR1 SGHTA and CDR2 FQGNSA. CDR3 DNA: TGTGCCAGCAGCTCAGGGCCGATGACAGATACGCAGTATTTT. This translates into CASSSGPMTDTQYF.

The V gene is TRBV5-4, the J gene TRBJ2-1; D is ambiguous. Trimming took 0 bases from V and 0 from J, leaving 7 bases between them. CDR3 size: 15 residues. From germline, CDR1 is SGHNT and CDR2 YYREEE (reference sequence). The CDR3 loop reads CASSLDPSSYNEQFF. The CDR3 DNA reads as TGTGCCAGCAGCTTGGATCCTAGCTCCTACAATGAGCAGTTCTTC. Together with reference TRBV5-4 and TRBJ2-1, the CDR3 gives the full variable domain: ETGVTQSPTHLIKTRGQQVTLRCSSQSGHNTVSWYQQALGQGPQFIFQYYREEENGRGNFPPRFSGLQFPNYSSELNVNALELDDSALYLCASSLDPSSYNEQFFGPGTRLTVL.